This TCR beta chain emerged from a study of T-cell memory formation after mild COVID-19. This CDR3 has 16 amino acids. CDR1 and CDR2 from the germline V gene are SEHNR and FQNEAQ (reference sequence). The trim removed 8 bases at V and 6 bases at J, leaving 17 bases unmatched. TCRdb used MiXCR to reprocess the 5' RACE reads, holding one entry per CDR3 protein. Counted here are under 300,000 distinct CDR3 sequences, less than 9.5% occurring once; the ten biggest clones make up 20% to 25%. J is TRBJ2-3 and V is TRBV7-9; 7 nucleotides match TRBD2. This sequence was found in a man aged 18 to 29 who had mild COVID-19 (a few samples of this study predate the infection). Cell type and time point are not known. The sample comprised PBMCs or a T cell subset sorted from them (not recorded which). This CDR3 is CASSGAGMDELDTQYF. The CDR3 DNA is TGTGCCAGCTCTGGAGCGGGGATGGATGAATTGGATACGCAGTATTTT.